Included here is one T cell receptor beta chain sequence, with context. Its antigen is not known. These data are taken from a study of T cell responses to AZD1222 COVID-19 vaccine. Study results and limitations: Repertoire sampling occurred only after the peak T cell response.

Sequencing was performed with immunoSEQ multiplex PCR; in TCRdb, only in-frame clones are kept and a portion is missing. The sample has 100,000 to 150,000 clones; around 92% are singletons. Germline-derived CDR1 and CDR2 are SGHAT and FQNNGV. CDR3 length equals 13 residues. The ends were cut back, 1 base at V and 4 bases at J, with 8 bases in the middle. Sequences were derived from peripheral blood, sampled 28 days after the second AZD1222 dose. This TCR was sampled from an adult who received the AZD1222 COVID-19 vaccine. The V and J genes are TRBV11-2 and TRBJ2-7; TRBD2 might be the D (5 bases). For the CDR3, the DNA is TGTGCCAGCAGCTTAGGAAGGGAGTACGAGCAGTACTTC. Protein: CASSLGREYEQYF. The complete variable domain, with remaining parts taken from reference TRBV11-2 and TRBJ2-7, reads EAGVAQSPRYKIIEKRQSVAFWCNPISGHATLYWYQQILGQGPKLLIQFQNNGVVDDSQLPKDRFSAERLKGVDSTLKIQPAKLEDSAVYLCASSLGREYEQYFGPGTRLTVT.